This T cell receptor (beta chain) was sequenced for a study of blood T cell repertoires in COVID-19. About the research overall: The United States, Italy and Spain supplied acute and convalescent COVID-19 samples.

Study processing details: Amplifying reference gene primers gave estimates of nucleated cell counts. Sequenced by immunoSEQ multiplex PCR; TCRdb stores in-frame clones only, minus some. V, J and clone size reflect that table, while D and trimming were determined from the DNA. Here the sample spans over 150,000 clones, 75% to 90% being singletons. The germline gives CDR1 SGHNT, CDR2 YYREEE (reference sequence). The V segment lost 9 bases and the J segment 7 bases; nucleotides outside the gene matches: 10. The CDR3 is 14 residues long. The sequenced sample consisted of peripheral blood. The receptor was derived from a woman in her thirties or forties with COVID-19, enrolled during active disease. The chain combines TRBV5-4 with TRBJ2-1, with 10 nucleotides matching TRBD2. CDR3 amino acids: CAILLAGGFNEQFF. The CDR3, as DNA: TGTGCCATTCTTTTAGCGGGAGGTTTTAATGAGCAGTTCTTC. The full variable domain, completed using reference TRBV5-4 and TRBJ2-1, is ETGVTQSPTHLIKTRGQQVTLRCSSQSGHNTVSWYQQALGQGPQFIFQYYREEENGRGNFPPRFSGLQFPNYSSELNVNALELDDSALYLCAILLAGGFNEQFFGPGTRLTVL.